Below, 3 T cell receptor beta chains from the same sample are listed, as sequenced in a study of blood T cell repertoires in COVID-19. This table comes from immunoSEQ multiplex PCR, and its TCRdb copy is limited to in-frame clones, with some not included. This table holds approximately 170,000 clones, about 85% found once. Sequencing was carried out using peripheral blood. The receptors shown here come from a man aged 25-45 years with acute or convalescent COVID-19.

The gene calls are TRBV5-1 and TRBJ2-3; D not resolved. Germline CDR1 SGHRS, CDR2 YFSETQ. This CDR3 spans 15 amino acids. V dropped 0 bases and J dropped 0 bases, with 8 bases sitting between them. The DNA for the CDR3 is TGCGCCAGCAGCTTGGGCAGTATAAGCACAGATACGCAGTATTTT. Residues: CASSLGSISTDTQYF.

The chain is built from TRBV7-9 and TRBJ1-3; D is unresolved. Germline-derived CDR1 and CDR2 are SEHNR and FQNEAQ (reference sequence). The CDR3 is made up of 14 amino acids. V was cut by 2 bases and J by 2 bases, with 7 bases left in between. The CDR3 DNA reads TGTGCCAGCAGCTTAAGCATTACTGGAAACACCATATATTTT. This codes for CASSLSITGNTIYF.

The gene calls are TRBV6-5 and TRBJ1-1; TRBD1 matches 7 bases. V trimming: 6 bases; J trimming: 4 bases; junction bases outside the gene matches: 11. CDR1 MNHEY and CDR2 SVGAGI come from the germline V gene. The CDR3 contains 15 residues. CDR3 in amino acids: CASRAYDRVSTEAFF. CDR3 nucleotide sequence: TGTGCCAGCAGAGCCTACGACAGGGTAAGCACTGAAGCTTTCTTT.